These 15 T cell receptor beta chains share one sample of origin, sequenced in a study of T cell changes during pregnancy in multiple sclerosis. Sequencing was performed with immunoSEQ multiplex PCR; in TCRdb, only in-frame clones are kept and a portion is missing. Of 41,000 or so clones detected, roughly nine tenths appear once; the ten largest clones hold 0.5% to 0.65%. The input for sequencing was CD4+ T cells from peripheral blood mononuclear cells, taken in the first trimester of pregnancy. The receptors originated from a female donor with multiple sclerosis, enrolled in a pregnancy study.

V gene TRBV21-1 combines with J gene TRBJ2-7; whether TRBD2, the table's D call, matches the DNA was not checked. TRBV21-1 corresponds to a pseudogene. CDR3 length: 17 amino acids. The CDR3 bases are TGTGCCAGCAGCCTTACTATAACAATCTTGAGCTCCTACGAGCAGTACTTC. Amino acids: CASSLTITILSSYEQYF.

This clone was observed a handful of times. The gene calls are TRBV4-2 and TRBJ1-2; 8 nucleotides match TRBD1. Germline trimming cut 4 bases from V and 8 bases from J; bases unmatched to any gene: 9. CDR3 length: 14 amino acids. Germline loops: CDR1 LGHNA, CDR2 YNFKEQ. DNA of the CDR3: TGTGCCAGCAGCCCGGGTCAGGGGGCGCGGGGCTACACCTTC. It specifies CASSPGQGARGYTF.

V gene TRBV5-1 combines with J gene TRBJ1-6; D is possibly TRBD1 (6 bases). This CDR3 region has 15 residues. The V end lost 4 bases, the J end lost 6 bases, and 14 bases lay between the germline ends. CDR1 and CDR2 from the germline V gene are SGHRS and YFSETQ. CDR3: CASSPMGGPNSPLHF. The CDR3 coding sequence is TGCGCCAGCAGCCCGATGGGGGGGCCTAATTCACCCCTCCACTTT. The full variable domain, its missing parts supplied by reference TRBV5-1 and TRBJ1-6, is KAGVTQTPRYLIKTRGQQVTLSCSPISGHRSVSWYQQTPGQGLQFLFEYFSETQRNKGNFPGRFSGRQFSNSRSEMNVSTLELGDSALYLCASSPMGGPNSPLHFGNGTRLTVT.

This rearrangement joins TRBV5-4 to TRBJ2-1; 12 nucleotides match TRBD2. V lost 2 bases, J lost 8 bases, and 11 bases stayed unmatched. The germline CDR1 and CDR2 sequences are SGHNT and YYREEE (reference sequence). The CDR3 consists of 17 residues. The CDR3 loop is CASSFKASGRGLDEQFF. In DNA, the CDR3 is TGTGCCAGCAGCTTCAAGGCTAGCGGGAGGGGTTTGGATGAGCAGTTCTTC.

The genes are TRBV6-1 and TRBJ2-2, with D possibly being TRBD1 (6 bases). The germline V gene encodes CDR1 MNHNS and CDR2 SASEGT. The CDR3 spans 13 residues. V shed 6 bases and J shed 1 base, with 6 bases lying between them. The CDR3 DNA follows: TGTGCCAGCAGAGGGGGGAACACCGGGGAGCTGTTTTTT. Translation: CASRGGNTGELFF.

V usage is TRBV5-4 and J usage is TRBJ1-1; possible D gene TRBD1, 6 bases. The CDR3 is made up of 17 amino acids. Germline values: CDR1 SGHNT, CDR2 YYREEE (reference sequence). V was cut by 6 bases and J by 5 bases, with 26 bases left in between. The CDR3 is CASKNWAGGGYNTEAFF. For the CDR3, the DNA is TGTGCCAGCAAAAATTGGGCGGGGGGCGGATACAATACTGAAGCTTTCTTT. The whole variable domain, remainder taken from reference TRBV5-4 and TRBJ1-1, is ETGVTQSPTHLIKTRGQQVTLRCSSQSGHNTVSWYQQALGQGPQFIFQYYREEENGRGNFPPRFSGLQFPNYSSELNVNALELDDSALYLCASKNWAGGGYNTEAFFGQGTRLTVV.

A remark on this clone: Germline and junction disagree at one end, which may indicate a read error. V and J are TRBV5-4 and TRBJ2-1; 8 positions agree with TRBD2. The CDR3 is made up of 13 amino acids. The germline V gene encodes CDR1 SGHNT and CDR2 YYREEE (reference sequence). The CDR3 DNA reads as TGTGCCAGCAGCTTGGCCTATGGGACTAGTTTTCTCTTC. Translation: CASSLAYGTSFLF.

CDR3 sequence (DNA): TGTGCCAGCAGTGCCCTCTACGAGCAGTACTTC. Protein sequence: CASSALYEQYF. The V and J genes are TRBV25-1 and TRBJ2-7; no definite D call. Trimming stripped 4 bases from V and 3 bases from J, with 4 bases between. Looked up from germline, CDR1 is MGHDK and CDR2 is SYGVNS. This CDR3 has 11 residues.

This chain connects TRBV10-2 to TRBJ1-2, with 9 bases fitting TRBD1. This CDR3 is 13 amino acids long. V lost 5 bases and J lost 4; bases outside the gene matches: 2. From germline, CDR1 is WSHSY and CDR2 SAAADI. The CDR3, as DNA: TGCGCCAGCAGTACGACAGGGGGCTATGGCTACACCTTC. Amino acids: CASSTTGGYGYTF.

The chain joins TRBV4-2 to TRBJ2-1; 15 bases match TRBD2. J lost 0 bases, V lost 4 bases, and 7 bases had no gene match. Germline assignment: CDR1 LGHNA and CDR2 YNFKEQ. The CDR3 consists of 19 residues. In DNA, the CDR3 is TGTGCCAGCAGCCTCGGACTAGCGGGAGGGCCCAGCTCCTACAATGAGCAGTTCTTC. Its translation: CASSLGLAGGPSSYNEQFF.

The chain couples TRBV7-2 to TRBJ1-1; 8 nucleotides align to TRBD1. Germline lookup yields CDR1 SGHTA and CDR2 FQGNSA. The CDR3 consists of 14 residues. The junction had 7 bases not matched to a gene; V was cut back by 5 bases and J by 5 bases. This CDR3 reads CASSIQGGTTEAFF. CDR3 DNA: TGTGCCAGCAGCATACAGGGGGGGACGACTGAAGCTTTCTTT.

J is TRBJ2-3 and V is TRBV15, with 8 bases matching TRBD2. V lost 0 bases to trimming and J lost 4 bases; unmatched junction nucleotides: 9. Germline assignment: CDR1 LNHNV and CDR2 YYDKDF (reference sequence). This CDR3 is built from 17 residues. The CDR3 region is CATSRDQAGEFADTQYF. Here the CDR3 DNA reads TGTGCCACCAGCAGAGATCAAGCGGGAGAGTTCGCAGATACGCAGTATTTT.

A single count supports this clone. CDR3 sequence reads: CASSQALAGGPRSYEQYF. The CDR3, as DNA: TGTGCCAGCAGCCAAGCTCTAGCGGGAGGGCCAAGGTCCTACGAGCAGTACTTC. This chain links TRBV14 with TRBJ2-7, with 12 positions matching TRBD2. The length of the CDR3 is 18 residues. V shed 1 base, J shed 1 base, and the junction held 8 bases outside the gene matches. The germline gives CDR1 SGHDN, CDR2 FVKESK.

This chain uses TRBV5-6 with TRBJ2-6; D remains ambiguous. CDR3 size: 15 residues. V gave up 2 bases and J gave up 0 bases, with 6 bases separating them. Germline CDR1 SGHDT, CDR2 YYEEEE. CDR3 loop: CASSFPGSGANVLTF. In DNA, the CDR3 is TGTGCCAGCAGCTTTCCCGGCTCTGGGGCCAACGTCCTGACTTTC.

For the CDR3, the DNA is TGTGCCAGCTCACGAGAGCGGGACTCCTACAATGAGCAGTTCTTC. It encodes CASSRERDSYNEQFF. The V gene is TRBV18, the J gene TRBJ2-1, with 7 bases identical to TRBD2. Germline V gives CDR1 KGHSH, CDR2 LQKENI. The CDR3 sequence is 15 residues long. Trimming took 4 bases from V and 0 from J; bases not matched to a gene: 3.